This T cell receptor beta chain was found in a study of T cell repertoires in cytomegalovirus infection. Via MiXCR, TCRdb re-called the reads, giving one row per CDR3 protein. The sample carries some 150,000 distinct CDR3 sequences, 32% recorded once. The CDR3 loop spans 15 amino acids. CDR1 SGHNT and CDR2 YYREEE come from the germline V gene (reference sequence). Losses at the gene ends were 2 bases for V and 3 bases for J; bases not matched to a gene: 0. For this clonotype: What it binds is not known.

The sample consisted of CD8+ T cells from cultured PBMCs, taken from culture after CMV antigen stimulation. The V gene is TRBV5-4, the J gene TRBJ2-2; 11 bases are a match to TRBD2. This clonotype originated in a human donor in good health (CMV status not recorded). Some clones in this sample may be carry-over from other donors' samples. The CDR3 region has the DNA TGTGCCAGCAGCTTACTAGCGGGGGACACCGGGGAGCTGTTTTTT. This codes for CASSLLAGDTGELFF.